This TCR beta chain was sequenced in a study of OX40 agonist ivuxolimab in advanced cancers. Overall study context: Patients got intravenous ivuxolimab at 0.01 to 10 mg/kg every 2 weeks.

A remark on this clone: What it recognizes is unknown.

Study findings and constraints: Still undetermined is the antigen specificity of the expanded peripheral T cells.

Using immunoSEQ multiplex PCR, the repertoire was profiled, and TCRdb retains in-frame clones only, with some absent. The sample contains some 96,000 clones, around 93% of which appear only once. Material: CD4+ or CD8+ T cells sorted from blood, obtained in a trial of the OX40 agonist ivuxolimab. This receptor was identified in an adult with an advanced solid tumor such as melanoma, head and neck, liver or kidney cancer.

The CDR3 nucleotides read TGTGCCAGCAGACCGACAGGGAACACAGATACGCAGTATTTT. Translated: CASRPTGNTDTQYF. This rearrangement joins TRBV7-2 to TRBJ2-3; 7 nucleotides match TRBD1. After removal of 6 bases from V and 2 bases from J, the junction contained 5 bases not matched to a gene. The germline gives CDR1 SGHTA, CDR2 FQGNSA. The CDR3 totals 14 residues.